The clone carrying this T cell receptor (beta chain) turned up a few times. Its cognate antigen is unknown. This specimen comes from a study of early T cells in non-severe SARS-CoV-2 infection. Across the whole study: Bulk RNA from unsorted whole blood was sequenced; chains were unpaired.

Study-wide results and limits: In VDJdb matching, anti-spike CD8 responses were favored while private and CD4 specificities went missing.

Unique molecular identifier tags were affixed to discrete cDNA molecules. Each CDR3 protein gets one entry after TCRdb re-called the 5' RACE reads with MiXCR. The data contain 64,000 or so distinct CDR3 sequences, 11% of them singletons. The clonotype comes from an adult who was a healthcare worker with PCR-confirmed SARS-CoV-2 infection or an uninfected control (not recorded which). The specimen comprised whole blood, sampled at baseline.

CDR3 in amino acids: CASSSPGQGNTEAFF. In nucleotides, the CDR3 is TGTGCCAGCAGCTCTCCGGGACAGGGAAACACTGAAGCTTTCTTT. The chain employs TRBV6-2 or TRBV6-3 and TRBJ1-1; TRBD1 matches at 9 bases. CDR3 length equals 15 residues. The trim removed 6 bases at V and 2 bases at J, leaving 7 bases unmatched. Germline loops: CDR1 MNHEY, CDR2 SVGEGT.